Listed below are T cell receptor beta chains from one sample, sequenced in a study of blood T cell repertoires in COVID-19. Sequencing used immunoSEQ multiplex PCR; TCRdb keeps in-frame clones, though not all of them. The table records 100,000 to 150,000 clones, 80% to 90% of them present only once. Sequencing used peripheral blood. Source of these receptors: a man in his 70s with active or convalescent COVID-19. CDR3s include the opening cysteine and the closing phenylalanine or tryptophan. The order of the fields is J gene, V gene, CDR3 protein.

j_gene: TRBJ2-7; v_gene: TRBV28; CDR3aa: CASSLSGTGEKQYF
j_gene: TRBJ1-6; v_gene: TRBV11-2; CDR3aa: CASRPQGRLNSPLHF
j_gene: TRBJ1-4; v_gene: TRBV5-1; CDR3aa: CASSLNTGGTEKLFF
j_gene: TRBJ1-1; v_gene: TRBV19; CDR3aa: CARVDRGNTEAFF
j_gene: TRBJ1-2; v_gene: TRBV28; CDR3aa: CASSSPGPGGDYGYTF
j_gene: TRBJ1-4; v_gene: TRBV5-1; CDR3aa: CASSLGDISGEKLFF
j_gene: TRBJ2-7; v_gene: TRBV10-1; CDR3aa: CASSEGTSGNYEQYF
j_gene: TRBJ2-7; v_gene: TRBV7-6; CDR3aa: CASSPLAGVATEQYF
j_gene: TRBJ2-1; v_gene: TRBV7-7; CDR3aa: CASSYAGGPYNEQFF
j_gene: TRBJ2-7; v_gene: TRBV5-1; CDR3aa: CASSLEENSYEQYF